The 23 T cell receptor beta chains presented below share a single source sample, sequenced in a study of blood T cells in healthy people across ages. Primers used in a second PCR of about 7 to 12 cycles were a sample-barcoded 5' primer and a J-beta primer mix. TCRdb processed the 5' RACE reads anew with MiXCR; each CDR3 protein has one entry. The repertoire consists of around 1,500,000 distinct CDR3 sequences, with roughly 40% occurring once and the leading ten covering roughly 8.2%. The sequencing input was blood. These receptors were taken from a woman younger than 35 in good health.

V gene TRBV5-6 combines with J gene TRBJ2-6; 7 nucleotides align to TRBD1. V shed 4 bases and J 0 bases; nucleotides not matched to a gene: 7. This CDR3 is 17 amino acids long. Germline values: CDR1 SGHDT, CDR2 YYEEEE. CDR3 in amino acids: CASSGQAFLSGANVLTF. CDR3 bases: TGTGCCAGCAGCGGACAGGCTTTTCTCTCTGGGGCCAACGTCCTGACTTTC.

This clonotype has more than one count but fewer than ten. CDR3 in DNA: TGTGCCAGCAGAACTAGTAGCTCCTACGAGCAGTACTTC. Amino acids: CASRTSSSYEQYF. The rearrangement joins TRBV6-6 to TRBJ2-7, with a possible D match to TRBD2 (5 bases). Germline CDR1 reads MNHNY; CDR2 reads SVGAGI (reference sequence). This CDR3 comprises 13 residues. Trimming removed 6 bases at V and 0 bases at J, with 9 bases between.

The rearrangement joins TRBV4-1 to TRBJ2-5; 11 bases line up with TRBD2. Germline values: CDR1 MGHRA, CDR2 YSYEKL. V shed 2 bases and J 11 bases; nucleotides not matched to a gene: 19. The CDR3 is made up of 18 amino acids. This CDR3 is CASSQKSPGTSGYNEQYF. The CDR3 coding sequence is TGCGCCAGCAGCCAAAAGTCCCCTGGGACTAGCGGCTACAATGAGCAGTACTTC.

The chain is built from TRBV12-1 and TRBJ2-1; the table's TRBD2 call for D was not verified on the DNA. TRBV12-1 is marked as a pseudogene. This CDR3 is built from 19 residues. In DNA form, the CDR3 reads TGTGCCAGCAGCTTTGCGCGGAGGCTAGCGTATAACTCCTACAATGAGCAGTTCTTC. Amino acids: CASSFARRLAYNSYNEQFF.

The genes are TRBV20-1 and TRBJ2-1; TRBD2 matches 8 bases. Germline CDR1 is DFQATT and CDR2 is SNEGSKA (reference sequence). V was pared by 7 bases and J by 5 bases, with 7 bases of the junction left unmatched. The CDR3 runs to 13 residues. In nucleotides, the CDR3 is TGCAGTGGGACGGGACTAGGAGACAATGAGCAGTTCTTC. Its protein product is CSGTGLGDNEQFF.

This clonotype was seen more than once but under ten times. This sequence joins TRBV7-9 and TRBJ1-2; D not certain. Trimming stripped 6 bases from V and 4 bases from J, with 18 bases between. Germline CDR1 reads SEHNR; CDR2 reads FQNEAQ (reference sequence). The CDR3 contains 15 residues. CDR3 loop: CASSYPLEVPYGYTF. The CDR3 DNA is TGTGCCAGCAGTTACCCCTTGGAGGTCCCCTATGGCTACACCTTC.

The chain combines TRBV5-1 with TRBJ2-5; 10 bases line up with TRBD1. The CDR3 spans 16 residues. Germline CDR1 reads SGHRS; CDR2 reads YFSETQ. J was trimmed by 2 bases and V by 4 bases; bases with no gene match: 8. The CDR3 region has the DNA TGCGCCAGCAGCCTTCGGGGACAGGGGATACAAGAGACCCAGTACTTC. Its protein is CASSLRGQGIQETQYF. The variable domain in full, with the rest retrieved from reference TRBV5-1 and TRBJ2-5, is KAGVTQTPRYLIKTRGQQVTLSCSPISGHRSVSWYQQTPGQGLQFLFEYFSETQRNKGNFPGRFSGRQFSNSRSEMNVSTLELGDSALYLCASSLRGQGIQETQYFGPGTRLLVL.

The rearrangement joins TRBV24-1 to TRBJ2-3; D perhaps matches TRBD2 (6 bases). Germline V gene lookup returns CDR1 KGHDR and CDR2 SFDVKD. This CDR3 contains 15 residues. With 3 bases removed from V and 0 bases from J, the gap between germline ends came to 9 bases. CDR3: CATSDPGTSTDTQYF. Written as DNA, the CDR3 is TGTGCCACCAGTGATCCCGGGACTAGCACAGATACGCAGTATTTT.

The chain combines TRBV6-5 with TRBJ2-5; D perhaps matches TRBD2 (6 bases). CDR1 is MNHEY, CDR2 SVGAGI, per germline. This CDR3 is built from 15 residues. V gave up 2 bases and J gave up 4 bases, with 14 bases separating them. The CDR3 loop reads CASSYLSGPRETQYF. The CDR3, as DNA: TGTGCCAGCAGTTACCTTAGCGGTCCGCGAGAGACCCAGTACTTC.

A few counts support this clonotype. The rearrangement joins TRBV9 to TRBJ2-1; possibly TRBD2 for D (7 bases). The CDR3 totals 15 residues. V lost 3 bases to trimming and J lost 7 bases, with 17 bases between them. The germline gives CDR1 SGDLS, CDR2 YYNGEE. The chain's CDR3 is CASSDTGGPGNEQFF. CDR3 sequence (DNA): TGTGCCAGCAGCGATACCGGGGGGCCGGGGAATGAGCAGTTCTTC.

The CDR3 is CSARALGTGRYGYTF. As DNA, the CDR3 is TGCAGTGCTAGAGCCCTGGGGACAGGGCGATATGGCTACACCTTC. The chain is built from TRBV20-1 and TRBJ1-2; 9 bases are a match to TRBD1. The CDR3 has 15 residues. V lost 1 base to trimming and J lost 5 bases; unmatched junction nucleotides: 8. Germline V gene sequence: CDR1 DFQATT, CDR2 SNEGSKA (reference sequence).

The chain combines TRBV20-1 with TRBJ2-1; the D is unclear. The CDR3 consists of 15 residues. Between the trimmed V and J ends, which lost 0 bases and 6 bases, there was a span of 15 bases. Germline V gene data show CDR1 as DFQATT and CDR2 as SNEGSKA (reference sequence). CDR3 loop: CSARDLRTNTNEQFF. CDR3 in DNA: TGCAGTGCTAGAGATCTTAGGACGAATACCAATGAGCAGTTCTTC.

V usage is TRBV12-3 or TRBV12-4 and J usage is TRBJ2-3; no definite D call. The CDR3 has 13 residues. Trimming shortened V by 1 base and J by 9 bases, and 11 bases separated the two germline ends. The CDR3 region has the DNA TGTGCCAGCAGTTTAGTGGCTGTCGGGACGCAGTATTTT. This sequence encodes CASSLVAVGTQYF.

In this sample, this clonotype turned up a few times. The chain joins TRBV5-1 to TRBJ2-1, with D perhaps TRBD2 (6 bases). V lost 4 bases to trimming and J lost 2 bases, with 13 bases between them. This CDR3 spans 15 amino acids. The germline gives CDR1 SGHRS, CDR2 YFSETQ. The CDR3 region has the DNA TGCGCCAGCAGCCCTGGATGGGAGGCCTACAATGAGCAGTTCTTC. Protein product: CASSPGWEAYNEQFF. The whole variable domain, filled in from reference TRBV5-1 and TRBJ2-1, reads KAGVTQTPRYLIKTRGQQVTLSCSPISGHRSVSWYQQTPGQGLQFLFEYFSETQRNKGNFPGRFSGRQFSNSRSEMNVSTLELGDSALYLCASSPGWEAYNEQFFGPGTRLTVL.

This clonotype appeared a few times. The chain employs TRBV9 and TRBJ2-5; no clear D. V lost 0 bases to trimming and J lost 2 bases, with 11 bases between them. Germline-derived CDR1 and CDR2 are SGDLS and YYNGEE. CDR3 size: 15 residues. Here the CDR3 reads CASSVVGGTQETQYF. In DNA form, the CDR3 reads TGTGCCAGCAGCGTAGTTGGCGGTACACAAGAGACCCAGTACTTC. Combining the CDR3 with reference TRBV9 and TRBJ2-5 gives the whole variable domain DSGVTQTPKHLITATGQRVTLRCSPRSGDLSVYWYQQSLDQGLQFLIQYYNGEERAKGNILERFSAQQFPDLHSELNLSSLELGDSALYFCASSVVGGTQETQYFGPGTRLLVL.

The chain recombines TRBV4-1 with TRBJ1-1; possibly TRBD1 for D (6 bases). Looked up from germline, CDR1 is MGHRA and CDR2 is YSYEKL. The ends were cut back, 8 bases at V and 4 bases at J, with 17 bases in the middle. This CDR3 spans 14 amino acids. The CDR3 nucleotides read TGCGCCAGCGGGAGGGACACCACCTTCACTGAAGCTTTCTTT. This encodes CASGRDTTFTEAFF.

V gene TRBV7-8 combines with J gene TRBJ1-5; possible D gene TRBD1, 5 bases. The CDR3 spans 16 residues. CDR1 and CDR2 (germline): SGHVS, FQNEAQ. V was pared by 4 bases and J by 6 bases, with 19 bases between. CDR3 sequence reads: CASSSPPGLLGQPQHF. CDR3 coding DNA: TGTGCCAGCAGCTCACCTCCGGGACTTCTTGGTCAGCCCCAGCATTTT.

The CDR3 sequence: CASSLAVMLSGANVLTF. CDR3 in DNA: TGTGCCAGCAGCTTAGCGGTAATGCTCTCTGGGGCCAACGTCCTGACTTTC. The V call is TRBV7-2, the J call TRBJ2-6; D gene ambiguous. V was cut by 0 bases and J by 0 bases, with 9 bases left in between. From germline, CDR1 is SGHTA and CDR2 FQGNSA. This CDR3 region has 17 residues.

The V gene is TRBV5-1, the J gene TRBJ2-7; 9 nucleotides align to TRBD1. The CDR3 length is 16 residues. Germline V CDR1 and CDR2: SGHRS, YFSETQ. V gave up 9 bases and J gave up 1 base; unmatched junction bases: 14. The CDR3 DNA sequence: TGCGCCAACAAACAGGGGGCCTTCTATTCTTCCTACGAGCAGTACTTC. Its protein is CANKQGAFYSSYEQYF.

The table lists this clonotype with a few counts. Here the CDR3 reads CASTTVGGVYNEQYF. The CDR3 DNA reads TGTGCCAGCACAACGGTGGGGGGCGTTTACAATGAGCAGTACTTC. The V call is TRBV2, the J call TRBJ2-7; D tentatively reads TRBD1 or TRBD2 (6 bases each). CDR1 is SNHLY and CDR2 is FYNNEI in the germline V gene. The V gene lost 7 bases and the J gene lost 7 bases, with 23 bases spanning the gap. There are 15 residues in the CDR3.

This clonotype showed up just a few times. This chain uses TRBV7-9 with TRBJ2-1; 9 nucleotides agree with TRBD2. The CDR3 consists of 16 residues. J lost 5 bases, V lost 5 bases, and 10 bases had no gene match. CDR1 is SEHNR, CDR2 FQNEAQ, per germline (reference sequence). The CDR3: CASSPRSGRIHNEQFF. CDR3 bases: TGTGCCAGCAGCCCGCGGAGCGGGAGGATCCACAATGAGCAGTTCTTC.

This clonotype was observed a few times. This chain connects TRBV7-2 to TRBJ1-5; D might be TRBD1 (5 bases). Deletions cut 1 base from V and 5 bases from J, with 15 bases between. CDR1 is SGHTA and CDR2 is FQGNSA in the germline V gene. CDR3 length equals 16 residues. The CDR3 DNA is TGTGCCAGCAGCTTAGGCGCACACAGGCCCGATCAGCCCCAGCATTTT. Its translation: CASSLGAHRPDQPQHF.

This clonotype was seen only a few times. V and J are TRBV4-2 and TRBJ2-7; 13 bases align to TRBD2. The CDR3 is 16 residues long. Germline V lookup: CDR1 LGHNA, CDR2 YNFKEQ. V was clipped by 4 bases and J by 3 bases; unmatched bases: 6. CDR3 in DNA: TGTGCCAGCAGCCGGGAGACTAGCGGGGGGTTCTACGAGCAGTACTTC. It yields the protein CASSRETSGGFYEQYF.